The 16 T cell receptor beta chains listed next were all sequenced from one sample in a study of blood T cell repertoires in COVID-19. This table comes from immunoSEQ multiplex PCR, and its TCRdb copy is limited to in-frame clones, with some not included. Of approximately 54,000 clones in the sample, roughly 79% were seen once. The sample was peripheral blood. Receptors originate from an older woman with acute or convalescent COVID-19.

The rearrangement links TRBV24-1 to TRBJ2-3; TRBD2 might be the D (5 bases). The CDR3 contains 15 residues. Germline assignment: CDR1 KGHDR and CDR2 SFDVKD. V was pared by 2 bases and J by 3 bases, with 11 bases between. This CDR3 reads CATSDSRGRTDTQYF. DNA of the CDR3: TGTGCCACCAGTGATTCTCGGGGTAGGACAGATACGCAGTATTTT.

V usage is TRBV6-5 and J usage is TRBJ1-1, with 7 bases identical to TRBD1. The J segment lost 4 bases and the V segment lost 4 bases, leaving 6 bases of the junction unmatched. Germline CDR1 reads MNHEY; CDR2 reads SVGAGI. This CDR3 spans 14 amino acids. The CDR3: CASSFQGVGTEAFF. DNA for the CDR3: TGTGCCAGCAGTTTCCAGGGGGTAGGCACTGAAGCTTTCTTT.

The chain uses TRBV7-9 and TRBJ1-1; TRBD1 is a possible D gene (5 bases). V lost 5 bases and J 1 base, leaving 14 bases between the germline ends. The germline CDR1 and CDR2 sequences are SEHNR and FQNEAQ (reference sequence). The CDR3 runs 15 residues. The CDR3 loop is CASSRTRTKNTEAFF. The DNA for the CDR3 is TGTGCCAGCAGCCGAACGCGGACAAAGAACACTGAAGCTTTCTTT.

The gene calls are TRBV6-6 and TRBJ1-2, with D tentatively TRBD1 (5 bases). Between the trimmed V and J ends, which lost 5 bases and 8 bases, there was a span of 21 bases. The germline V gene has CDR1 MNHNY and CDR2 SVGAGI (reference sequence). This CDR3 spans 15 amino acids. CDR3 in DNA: TGTGCCAGCAGTCCCCGGGACTCCAAGACCCAAGGCTACACCTTC. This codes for CASSPRDSKTQGYTF.

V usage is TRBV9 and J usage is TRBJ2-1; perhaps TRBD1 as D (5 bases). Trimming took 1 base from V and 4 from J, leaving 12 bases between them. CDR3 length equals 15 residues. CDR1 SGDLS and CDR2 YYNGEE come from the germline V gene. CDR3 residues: CASSVIGVPYNEQFF. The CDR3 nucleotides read TGTGCCAGCAGCGTAATAGGGGTACCATACAATGAGCAGTTCTTC.

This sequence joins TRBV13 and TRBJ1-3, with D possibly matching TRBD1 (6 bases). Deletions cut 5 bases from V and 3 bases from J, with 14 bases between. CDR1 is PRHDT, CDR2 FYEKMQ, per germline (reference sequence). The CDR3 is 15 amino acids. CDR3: CASSLYRAGGNTIYF. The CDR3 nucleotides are TGTGCCAGCAGCCTCTACAGGGCTGGTGGAAACACCATATATTTT.

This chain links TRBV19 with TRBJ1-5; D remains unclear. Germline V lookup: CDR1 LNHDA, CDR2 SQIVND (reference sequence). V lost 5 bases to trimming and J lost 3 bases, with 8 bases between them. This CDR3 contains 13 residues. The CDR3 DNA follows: TGTGCCAGTAGTGGCCAGGCCAATCAGCCCCAGCATTTT. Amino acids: CASSGQANQPQHF.

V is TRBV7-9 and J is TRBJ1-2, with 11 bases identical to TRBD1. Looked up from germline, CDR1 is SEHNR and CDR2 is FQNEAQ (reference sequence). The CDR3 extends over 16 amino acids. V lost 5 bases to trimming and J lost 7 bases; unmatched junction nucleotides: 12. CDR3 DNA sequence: TGTGCCAGCAGCGCCGGGACAGGGGGTTCCTGGGGTGGCTACACCTTC. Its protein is CASSAGTGGSWGGYTF.

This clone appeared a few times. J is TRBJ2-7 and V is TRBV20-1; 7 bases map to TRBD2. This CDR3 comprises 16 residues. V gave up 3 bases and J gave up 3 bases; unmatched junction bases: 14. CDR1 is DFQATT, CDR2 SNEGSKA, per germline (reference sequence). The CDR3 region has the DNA TGCAGTGCTAGTTGGCCGCGGGGGAGGGGCGACTACGAGCAGTACTTC. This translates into CSASWPRGRGDYEQYF.

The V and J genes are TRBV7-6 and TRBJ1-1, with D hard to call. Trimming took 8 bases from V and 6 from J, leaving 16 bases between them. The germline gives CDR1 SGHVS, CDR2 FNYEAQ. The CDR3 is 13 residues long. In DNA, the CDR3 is TGTGCCAGCGGCGACCCCAGGTGGGCTGAAGCTTTCTTT. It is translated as CASGDPRWAEAFF. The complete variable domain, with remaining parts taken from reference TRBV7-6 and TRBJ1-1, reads GAGVSQSPRYKVTKRGQDVALRCDPISGHVSLYWYRQALGQGPEFLTYFNYEAQQDKSGLPNDRFSAERPEGSISTLTIQRTEQRDSAMYRCASGDPRWAEAFFGQGTRLTVV.

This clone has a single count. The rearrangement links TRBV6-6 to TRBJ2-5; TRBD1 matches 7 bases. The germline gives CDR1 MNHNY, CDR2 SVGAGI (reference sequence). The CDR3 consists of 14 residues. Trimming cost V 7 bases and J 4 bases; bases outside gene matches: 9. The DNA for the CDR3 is TGTGCCAGCAAACAACCGACAGGGTTAGAGACCCAGTACTTC. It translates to CASKQPTGLETQYF.

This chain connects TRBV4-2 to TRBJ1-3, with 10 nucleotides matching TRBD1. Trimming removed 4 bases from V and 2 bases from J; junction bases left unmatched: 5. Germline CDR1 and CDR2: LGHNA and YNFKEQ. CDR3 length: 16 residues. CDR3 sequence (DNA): TGTGCCAGCAGCCTTCCCGGACAGGGGGCTGGAAACACCATATATTTT. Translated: CASSLPGQGAGNTIYF.

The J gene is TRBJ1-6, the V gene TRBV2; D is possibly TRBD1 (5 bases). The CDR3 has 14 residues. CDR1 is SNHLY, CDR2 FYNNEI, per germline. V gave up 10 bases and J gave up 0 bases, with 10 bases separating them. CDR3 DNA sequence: TGTGCCACCAGACAGAGCTCCTATAATTCACCCCTCCACTTT. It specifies CATRQSSYNSPLHF.

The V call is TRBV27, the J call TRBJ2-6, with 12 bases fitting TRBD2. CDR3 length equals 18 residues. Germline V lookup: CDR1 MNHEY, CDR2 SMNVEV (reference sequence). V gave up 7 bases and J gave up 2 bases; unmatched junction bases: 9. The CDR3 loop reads CASTPGLAGFPGANVLTF. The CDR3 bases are TGTGCCAGCACCCCAGGACTAGCGGGGTTCCCTGGGGCCAACGTCCTGACTTTC.

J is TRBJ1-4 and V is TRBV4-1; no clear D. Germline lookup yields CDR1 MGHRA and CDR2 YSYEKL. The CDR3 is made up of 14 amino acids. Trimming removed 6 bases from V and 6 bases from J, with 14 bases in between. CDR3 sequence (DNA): TGCGCCAGCAGTTTACAGCATCCTCATGAAAAACTGTTTTTT. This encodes CASSLQHPHEKLFF.

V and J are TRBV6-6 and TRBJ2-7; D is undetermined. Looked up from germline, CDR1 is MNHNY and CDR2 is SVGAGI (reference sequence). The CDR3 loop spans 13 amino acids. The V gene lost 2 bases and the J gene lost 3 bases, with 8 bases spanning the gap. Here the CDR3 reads CASSYGSGYEQYF. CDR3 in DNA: TGTGCCAGCAGTTACGGTTCGGGCTACGAGCAGTACTTC.